This TCR beta chain was documented in a study of cytotoxic CD8 clonotypes in ibrutinib-treated CLL. Study-level background: Outcomes included around 24 partial and 2 complete responses; after median roughly 65 months, 14 stayed remitted and around 12 progressed.

The protocol was immunoSEQ multiplex PCR, while the TCRdb copy is restricted to in-frame clones and leaves out a portion. The table has 250,000 to 350,000 clones, approximately 76% seen once. This clone appeared a few times. What it binds is not known. Notes on the study in general: At ibrutinib response, clonality increased, and at progression it declined back toward baseline.

The CDR3 contains 13 residues. Germline V gene data show CDR1 as MRHNA and CDR2 as SNTAGT. V was pared by 6 bases and J by 4 bases, with 5 bases of the junction left unmatched. V usage is TRBV6-4 and J usage is TRBJ1-1; 7 bases map to TRBD1. This clonotype originated in a human donor with chronic lymphocytic leukemia. The sample was PBMCs, taken at disease progression, from a patient treated with ibrutinib. The CDR3 sequence: CASSSQGGTEAFF. The CDR3 DNA follows: TGTGCCAGCAGCTCCCAGGGGGGCACTGAAGCTTTCTTT.